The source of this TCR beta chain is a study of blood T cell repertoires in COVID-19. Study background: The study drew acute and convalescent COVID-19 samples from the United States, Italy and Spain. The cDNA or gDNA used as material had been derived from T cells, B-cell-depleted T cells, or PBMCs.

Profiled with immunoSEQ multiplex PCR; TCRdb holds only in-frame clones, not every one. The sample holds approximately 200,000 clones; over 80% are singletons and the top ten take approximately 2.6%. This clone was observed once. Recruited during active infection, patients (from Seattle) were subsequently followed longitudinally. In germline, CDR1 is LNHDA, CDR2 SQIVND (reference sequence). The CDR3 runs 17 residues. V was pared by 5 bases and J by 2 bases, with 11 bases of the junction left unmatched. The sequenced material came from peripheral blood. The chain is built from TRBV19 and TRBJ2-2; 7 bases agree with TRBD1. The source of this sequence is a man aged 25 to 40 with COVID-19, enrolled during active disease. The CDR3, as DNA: TGTGCCAGTAGTCTACGCCGGGACAGTCTAAACACCGGGGAGCTGTTTTTT. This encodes CASSLRRDSLNTGELFF.